A single sample gave rise to the 22 T cell receptor beta chains below, sequenced in a study of T cells after yellow fever vaccination. In TCRdb, the 5' RACE reads were re-called with MiXCR into one record per CDR3 protein. The sample comprises approximately 120,000 distinct CDR3 sequences, about 8.4% of which are singletons, and roughly 40% rests with the top ten. This specimen consisted of CD8+ T cells sorted from PBMCs, obtained on the day of the yellow fever booster vaccination. The receptors here all came from a man between 18 and 35 years old who received the YFV17D yellow fever vaccine.

There are a few counts of this clonotype. This chain connects TRBV27 to TRBJ2-2, with a possible D match to TRBD2 (5 bases). CDR3 length: 15 amino acids. V was trimmed by 0 bases and J by 5 bases, leaving 10 bases between them. CDR1 is MNHEY and CDR2 is SMNVEV in the germline V gene (reference sequence). The CDR3 nucleotides are TGTGCCAGCAGTTTATCGGGCGGGCCTACCGGGGAGCTGTTTTTT. This sequence encodes CASSLSGGPTGELFF.

This clonotype appeared a few times. The J gene is TRBJ1-2, the V gene TRBV7-9; D is ambiguous. Germline CDR1 reads SEHNR; CDR2 reads FQNEAQ (reference sequence). The germline V and J ends were trimmed by 1 base and 8 bases, with 11 bases remaining between them. This CDR3 has 13 amino acids. CDR3 sequence (DNA): TGTGCCAGCAGCTTAGTTCCCCAGGCCGGCTACACCTTC. It is translated as CASSLVPQAGYTF.

This clonotype occurred once. The rearrangement links TRBV6-2 or TRBV6-3 to TRBJ1-5, with TRBD1 as a possible D gene (6 bases). V was shortened by 4 bases and J by 5 bases, with 15 bases between the two germline ends. This CDR3 region has 15 residues. Germline CDR1 MNHEY, CDR2 SVGEGT. The CDR3 DNA reads TGTGCCAGCAGTTTGACAGGCTCTGGGTATCAGCCCCAGCATTTT. Translating it yields CASSLTGSGYQPQHF.

The rearrangement joins TRBV4-1 to TRBJ2-3, with 10 positions matching TRBD2. The length of the CDR3 is 15 residues. J gave up 9 bases and V 4 bases, and 10 bases lay outside the gene matches. Germline CDR1 and CDR2: MGHRA and YSYEKL. CDR3 sequence reads: CASSLPASGGSTQYF. The CDR3 DNA is TGCGCCAGCAGCCTCCCGGCTAGCGGGGGCTCCACGCAGTATTTT.

The chain has TRBV7-6 and TRBJ1-2; D unclear. The germline V gene encodes CDR1 SGHVS and CDR2 FNYEAQ. V lost 4 bases and J 2 bases, leaving 11 bases between the germline ends. The CDR3 sequence is 14 residues long. The CDR3 DNA sequence: TGTGCCAGCAGCTCATATGGGCCAAACTATGGCTACACCTTC. It codes for CASSSYGPNYGYTF. The full variable domain, completed using reference TRBV7-6 and TRBJ1-2, is GAGVSQSPRYKVTKRGQDVALRCDPISGHVSLYWYRQALGQGPEFLTYFNYEAQQDKSGLPNDRFSAERPEGSISTLTIQRTEQRDSAMYRCASSSYGPNYGYTFGSGTRLTVV.

This clonotype showed up many times. The chain links TRBV7-8 to TRBJ2-6; tentatively, D is TRBD2 (6 bases). V lost 1 base and J 3 bases, leaving 10 bases between the germline ends. CDR1 is SGHVS, CDR2 FQNEAQ, per germline. This CDR3 comprises 16 residues. The CDR3 loop is CASSLVPGVGANVLTF. The CDR3, as DNA: TGTGCCAGCAGCTTAGTGCCGGGGGTTGGGGCCAACGTCCTGACTTTC.

This clonotype was seen more than once but under ten times. The CDR3 DNA sequence: TGTGCCAGTCTGGCAGGGAATGTGGAGACCCAGTACTTC. Its protein is CASLAGNVETQYF. The V call is TRBV12-3 or TRBV12-4, the J call TRBJ2-5; TRBD1 is a possible D gene (5 bases). The CDR3 sequence is 13 residues long. With 9 bases removed from V and 5 bases from J, the gap between germline ends came to 16 bases.

This chain connects TRBV7-9 to TRBJ2-3; the D gene could be TRBD1 or TRBD2 (5 bases each). The CDR3 length is 15 residues. V lost 6 bases to trimming and J lost 5 bases, with 18 bases between them. Germline V gene lookup returns CDR1 SEHNR and CDR2 FQNEAQ (reference sequence). In DNA form, the CDR3 reads TGTGCCAGCAGGCCGGGGCCCCCTGAGGGAGATACGCAGTATTTT. It is translated as CASRPGPPEGDTQYF.

This clonotype turned up a few times. The chain uses TRBV6-5 and TRBJ1-1; D not resolved. Germline V gene sequence: CDR1 MNHEY, CDR2 SVGAGI. V gave up 6 bases and J gave up 2 bases, with 10 bases separating them. CDR3 length: 13 residues. The CDR3 DNA reads TGTGCCAGCAGGCTCATTGTTAACACTGAAGCTTTCTTT. It is translated as CASRLIVNTEAFF.

The V and J genes are TRBV7-9 and TRBJ2-1; the match to TRBD1 covers 7 bases. CDR1 SEHNR and CDR2 FQNEAQ come from the germline V gene (reference sequence). This CDR3 is built from 15 residues. Unmatched junction bases numbered 6, after V lost 3 bases and J lost 4 bases. CDR3 protein: CASSLSGTVYNEQFF. CDR3 bases: TGTGCCAGCAGCTTGTCCGGGACAGTATACAATGAGCAGTTCTTC.

This clonotype appeared many times. The chain links TRBV21-1 to TRBJ2-3; TRBD2, as called in the table, went unchecked against the DNA. TRBV21-1 is a pseudogene. The CDR3 runs 17 residues. The DNA of the CDR3 is TGTGCCAGCAGCAATGGGGCTAGGGGGACCAGCACAGATACGCAGTATTTT. Protein sequence: CASSNGARGTSTDTQYF.

The chain employs TRBV4-1 and TRBJ2-7; TRBD2 agrees at 8 bases. V trimming: 4 bases; J trimming: 3 bases; junction bases outside the gene matches: 11. The CDR3 is 16 residues long. Germline V gene data show CDR1 as MGHRA and CDR2 as YSYEKL. CDR3 protein: CASSLAEGSGDYEQYV. CDR3 nucleotide sequence: TGCGCCAGCAGCCTAGCCGAAGGTAGCGGGGACTACGAGCAGTACGTC.

This chain uses TRBV20-1 with TRBJ2-1; D is undetermined. Looked up from germline, CDR1 is DFQATT and CDR2 is SNEGSKA (reference sequence). The CDR3 runs to 10 residues. V was trimmed by 3 bases and J by 9 bases, leaving 6 bases between them. CDR3 amino acids: CSASTGEQFF. The CDR3 nucleotides are TGCAGTGCTAGTACGGGTGAGCAGTTCTTC.

This clonotype was found many times. The chain combines TRBV7-9 with TRBJ2-1; unclear D gene. The V end lost 4 bases, the J end lost 6 bases, and 13 bases lay between the germline ends. Germline assignment: CDR1 SEHNR and CDR2 FQNEAQ (reference sequence). This CDR3 has 14 amino acids. DNA for the CDR3: TGTGCCAGCAGCTCTCGGATAGGCCTCAATGAGCAGTTCTTC. Protein product: CASSSRIGLNEQFF.

This clonotype has just a few counts. The chain employs TRBV12-3 or TRBV12-4 and TRBJ1-6; the D is unclear. V was trimmed by 7 bases and J by 10 bases, leaving 11 bases between them. This CDR3 is built from 12 residues. CDR3 sequence reads: CASNFGNSPLHF. The DNA of the CDR3 is TGTGCCAGCAATTTTGGGAACTCACCCCTCCACTTT.

This clonotype was observed a few times. This chain links TRBV23-1 with TRBJ2-7, with TRBD1 matching 7 bases. TRBV23-1 is an open reading frame whose function is uncertain. J was trimmed by 5 bases and V by 6 bases; bases with no gene match: 10. The CDR3 totals 14 residues. DNA for the CDR3: TGCGCCAGCAGCCATTGGGACAGAATCGACGAGCAGTACTTC. Protein sequence: CASSHWDRIDEQYF.

V usage is TRBV27 and J usage is TRBJ2-5; tentative D call: TRBD2 (6 bases). This CDR3 has 16 residues. CDR1 and CDR2 (germline): MNHEY, SMNVEV (reference sequence). V gave up 9 bases and J gave up 1 base, with 21 bases separating them. This CDR3 reads CASRRGLWEIQETQYF. The CDR3 region has the DNA TGTGCCAGTCGGAGGGGTCTTTGGGAAATCCAAGAGACCCAGTACTTC.

This clonotype was seen ten or more times. This chain uses TRBV12-3 or TRBV12-4 with TRBJ1-1; D is unclear. CDR3 size: 11 residues. V was trimmed by 3 bases and J by 8 bases, leaving 7 bases between them. The CDR3 DNA follows: TGTGCCAGCAGTTTGGGTGTAGAAGCTTTCTTT. This gives the protein CASSLGVEAFF.

The chain couples TRBV6-2 or TRBV6-3 to TRBJ2-7; unclear D gene. Between the trimmed V and J ends, which lost 0 bases and 2 bases, there was a span of 5 bases. CDR3 length: 13 residues. Germline V gives CDR1 MNHEY, CDR2 SVGEGT. The CDR3 protein is CASSYSGTYEQYV. CDR3 nucleotide sequence: TGTGCCAGCAGTTACTCAGGGACCTACGAGCAGTACGTC.

V is TRBV5-1 and J is TRBJ2-5, with D maybe TRBD1 (6 bases). Germline CDR1 is SGHRS and CDR2 is YFSETQ. This CDR3 is 13 amino acids long. V dropped 5 bases and J dropped 6 bases, with 14 bases sitting between them. CDR3 in amino acids: CASRGDGQKTQYF. In DNA form, the CDR3 reads TGCGCCAGCAGGGGAGACGGACAGAAGACCCAGTACTTC.

The V and J genes are TRBV5-4 and TRBJ2-7; the match to TRBD2 covers 10 bases. J was trimmed by 3 bases and V by 4 bases; bases with no gene match: 4. CDR1 is SGHNT and CDR2 is YYREEE in the germline V gene (reference sequence). The CDR3 sequence is 14 residues long. This chain's CDR3 is CASSQRGGHYEQYV. Written as DNA, the CDR3 is TGTGCCAGCAGCCAGCGGGGGGGCCACTACGAGCAGTACGTC.

In DNA, the CDR3 is TGTGCCAGCAGCTTAGGAACGACCGGGGCGGGCGACGAGCAGTACTTC. Its translation: CASSLGTTGAGDEQYF. The gene calls are TRBV7-9 and TRBJ2-7, with D tentatively TRBD1 or TRBD2 (5 bases each). V lost 1 base and J 5 bases, leaving 18 bases between the germline ends. The CDR3 spans 16 residues. CDR1 and CDR2 (germline): SEHNR, FQNEAQ (reference sequence).